This T cell receptor beta chain was found in a study of blood T cell repertoires in COVID-19. Turning to the study itself: Both acute and convalescent COVID-19 samples were obtained from the United States, Italy and Spain. PBMCs, B-cell-depleted T cells, or T cells provided the cDNA or gDNA that made up the material.

While infection was still active, Seattle patients were enrolled and then followed longitudinally. Methods used by the authors: Estimation of nucleated cell counts relied on the amplification of reference gene primers. TCRdb keeps only in-frame clones here, not all; method: immunoSEQ multiplex PCR. The V and J calls and clone size are taken from that table; D and trimming were inferred from the DNA. The sample records hundreds of thousands of clones, around 86% being singletons. This CDR3 is 15 amino acids long. CDR1 is SGDLS, CDR2 YYNGEE, per germline. After removal of 0 bases from V and 4 bases from J, the junction contained 4 bases not matched to a gene.

The source of this sequence is a woman in her forties or fifties with COVID-19, enrolled during active disease. The sample was peripheral blood. The rearrangement uses TRBV9 and TRBJ1-3; TRBD1 aligns across 7 bases. The CDR3 nucleotides read TGTGCCAGCAGCGTAGCTCCGGGACAGGGAAACACCATATATTTT. Residues: CASSVAPGQGNTIYF.